Shown below are 21 T cell receptor beta chains from a single sample sequenced in a study of shared clonotypes between healthy human individuals. This table comes from immunoSEQ multiplex PCR, and its TCRdb copy is limited to in-frame clones, with some not included. The repertoire has some 2,400,000 clones, around 95% of them found once; the top ten carry roughly 0.13%. The sequenced sample consisted of naive CD4+ T cells sorted from blood. The sample's subset: CD45RA+ positively selected. These receptors came from a man aged 18 to 35 in good health.

CDR3 amino acids: CASSYRPGGQGADTQYF. CDR3 bases: TGCGCCAGCAGCTACCGCCCGGGGGGCCAAGGGGCAGATACGCAGTATTTT. This chain joins TRBV5-1 and TRBJ2-3, with D perhaps matching TRBD2 (7 bases). Germline CDR1 is SGHRS and CDR2 is YFSETQ. The CDR3 length is 17 residues. Trimming took off 3 bases at V and 4 bases at J, with 21 bases between the two ends. Drawing the rest from reference TRBV5-1 and TRBJ2-3, the complete variable domain is KAGVTQTPRYLIKTRGQQVTLSCSPISGHRSVSWYQQTPGQGLQFLFEYFSETQRNKGNFPGRFSGRQFSNSRSEMNVSTLELGDSALYLCASSYRPGGQGADTQYFGPGTRLTVL.

The genes are TRBV10-1 and TRBJ2-7; D is unclear. V was trimmed by 2 bases and J by 3 bases, leaving 8 bases between them. Per the germline V gene, CDR1 is WNHNN and CDR2 is SYGVQD (reference sequence). This CDR3 is 13 amino acids long. This chain's CDR3 is CASSEGIYYEQYF. The CDR3 coding sequence is TGCGCCAGCAGTGAGGGGATATACTACGAGCAGTACTTC.

The sample holds one count of this clone. The chain combines TRBV4-3 with TRBJ2-7; D unresolved. There are 13 residues in the CDR3. V was trimmed by 7 bases and J by 0 bases, leaving 10 bases between them. Germline CDR1 and CDR2: LGHNA and YSLEER. The CDR3 region is CASTIMSSYEQYF. The CDR3 DNA reads TGCGCCAGCACCATAATGAGCTCCTACGAGCAGTACTTC.

The chain links TRBV4-3 to TRBJ2-1; the D gene is possibly TRBD2 (5 bases). V lost 0 bases and J lost 0, with 15 bases in between. This CDR3 has 18 amino acids. From germline, CDR1 is LGHNA and CDR2 YSLEER. This CDR3 is CASSQDIGLGSSYNEQFF. In DNA, the CDR3 is TGCGCCAGCAGCCAAGATATAGGGCTGGGGAGCTCCTACAATGAGCAGTTCTTC.

V gene TRBV10-2 combines with J gene TRBJ1-3; no firm D call. The V end lost 3 bases, the J end lost 2 bases, and 20 bases lay between the germline ends. CDR3 length: 18 amino acids. Per germline, CDR1 WSHSY and CDR2 SAAADI. As DNA, the CDR3 is TGCGCCAGCAGTGAAAGAGGGAGTGAGCTAGGAGCTGGAAACACCATATATTTT. It specifies CASSERGSELGAGNTIYF.

The chain employs TRBV7-2 and TRBJ2-5; 7 positions match TRBD2. Germline-derived CDR1 and CDR2 are SGHTA and FQGNSA. This CDR3 has 13 residues. The V gene end was trimmed by 4 bases and the J gene end by 5 bases; junction bases not matched to a gene: 4. CDR3: CASSWRGGETQYF. DNA for the CDR3: TGTGCCAGCAGCTGGAGGGGAGGGGAGACCCAGTACTTC.

The chain is built from TRBV30 and TRBJ1-1; D perhaps matches TRBD1 (5 bases). CDR1 is GTSNPN, CDR2 SVGIG, per germline (reference sequence). The CDR3 length is 13 residues. V shed 5 bases and J shed 0 bases, with 10 bases lying between them. Here the CDR3 reads CAWGKGMNTEAFF. DNA of the CDR3: TGTGCCTGGGGGAAGGGGATGAACACTGAAGCTTTCTTT.

V and J are TRBV7-9 and TRBJ1-3; 8 bases are shared with TRBD1. This CDR3 is built from 15 residues. V lost 5 bases and J lost 4; bases outside the gene matches: 7. From germline, CDR1 is SEHNR and CDR2 FQNEAQ (reference sequence). The CDR3 DNA reads as TGTGCCAGCAGCCCGACAGGGGCGGAAGGAAACACCATATATTTT. This gives the protein CASSPTGAEGNTIYF.

The chain joins TRBV5-4 to TRBJ2-7; 10 bases are a match to TRBD2. V was pared by 4 bases and J by 2 bases, with 6 bases of the junction left unmatched. Germline V gene sequence: CDR1 SGHNT, CDR2 YYREEE (reference sequence). This CDR3 region has 15 residues. The CDR3 sequence: CASSQIAGGPYEQYF. In DNA, the CDR3 is TGTGCCAGCAGCCAAATAGCGGGAGGTCCCTACGAGCAGTACTTC.

The V call is TRBV15, the J call TRBJ2-7; no clear D gene. This CDR3 contains 14 residues. Germline lookup yields CDR1 LNHNV and CDR2 YYDKDF (reference sequence). Deletions cut 5 bases from V and 0 bases from J, with 11 bases between. Written as DNA, the CDR3 is TGTGCCACCAGCTCCACCCGGATCTCCTACGAGCAGTACTTC. Its translation: CATSSTRISYEQYF.

J is TRBJ2-7 and V is TRBV6-5, with 7 bases fitting TRBD1. With V trimmed by 2 bases and J by 4 bases, 5 bases remained unmatched. CDR1 and CDR2 from the germline V gene are MNHEY and SVGAGI. The CDR3 is 14 amino acids. The CDR3 nucleotides read TGTGCCAGCAGTTACCAAGGGGGCTCTTACGAGCAGTACTTC. Residues: CASSYQGGSYEQYF.

This clone occurred once. The chain is built from TRBV10-3 and TRBJ1-1; D is unclear. V lost 6 bases, J lost 7 bases, and 15 bases lay in between. The germline V gene encodes CDR1 ENHRY and CDR2 SYGVKD. The CDR3 length is 13 residues. Here the CDR3 reads CAISSYSDNEAFF. DNA for the CDR3: TGTGCCATCAGCAGCTACAGTGATAATGAAGCTTTCTTT.

The V gene is TRBV4-3, the J gene TRBJ2-1, with D unresolved. Trimming shortened V by 3 bases and J by 0 bases, and 9 bases separated the two germline ends. CDR1 is LGHNA and CDR2 is YSLEER in the germline V gene. The CDR3 length is 15 residues. The CDR3, as DNA: TGCGCCAGCAGCCAGGTTCAGAGCTCCTACAATGAGCAGTTCTTC. It is translated as CASSQVQSSYNEQFF.

The chain is built from TRBV6-5 and TRBJ2-1; TRBD1 matches 9 bases. Germline V gene lookup returns CDR1 MNHEY and CDR2 SVGAGI. The CDR3 sequence is 15 residues long. V shed 0 bases and J 8 bases; nucleotides not matched to a gene: 5. The CDR3 DNA reads as TGTGCCAGCAGTTACTCGGGGACAGGGAGATATGAGCAGTTCTTC. It specifies CASSYSGTGRYEQFF.

The gene calls are TRBV5-1 and TRBJ2-5; D perhaps matches TRBD1 (5 bases). The CDR3 totals 17 residues. Trimming took off 0 bases at V and 1 base at J, with 16 bases between the two ends. Germline V gene data show CDR1 as SGHRS and CDR2 as YFSETQ. CDR3 amino acids: CASSLGGVGPVQETQYF. CDR3 DNA: TGCGCCAGCAGCTTGGGGGGCGTGGGTCCCGTCCAAGAGACCCAGTACTTC.

The chain carries TRBV12-5 and TRBJ2-7; D not resolved. The CDR3 runs to 12 residues. V gave up 6 bases and J gave up 4 bases, with 10 bases separating them. Germline V gene lookup returns CDR1 LGHNT and CDR2 FRNRAP. The CDR3 sequence: CASGYSEYEQYF. CDR3 DNA sequence: TGTGCTAGTGGGTACAGTGAGTACGAGCAGTACTTC.

The chain has TRBV6-1 and TRBJ1-2; maybe TRBD1 (5 bases). Germline values: CDR1 MNHNS, CDR2 SASEGT. There are 16 residues in the CDR3. The V and J ends lost 4 bases and 0 bases respectively, with 15 bases between them. CDR3 sequence: CASSGAGTWTNYGYTF. The CDR3 bases are TGTGCCAGCAGTGGAGCAGGGACGTGGACTAACTATGGCTACACCTTC.

CDR3 sequence (DNA): TGTGCCAGCAGTGCCGGGACTAGCGGGTTCGGGCAGTATTTT. Amino acids: CASSAGTSGFGQYF. The chain links TRBV6-5 to TRBJ2-3; 12 bases align to TRBD2. The trim removed 5 bases at V and 11 bases at J, leaving 8 bases unmatched. The germline gives CDR1 MNHEY, CDR2 SVGAGI. The CDR3 runs to 14 residues.

The V call is TRBV6-1, the J call TRBJ1-6; D gene unclear. Trimming shortened V by 1 base and J by 9 bases, and 7 bases separated the two germline ends. CDR3 length equals 13 residues. The germline V gene encodes CDR1 MNHNS and CDR2 SASEGT. For the CDR3, the DNA is TGTGCCAGCAGTGAAGGTTACCGTTCACCCCTCCACTTT. It yields the protein CASSEGYRSPLHF.

This chain links TRBV7-9 with TRBJ1-5; no reliable D call. The CDR3 loop spans 14 amino acids. In germline, CDR1 is SEHNR, CDR2 FQNEAQ (reference sequence). The ends were cut back, 4 bases at V and 6 bases at J, with 13 bases in the middle. CDR3 nucleotide sequence: TGTGCCAGCAGCTACTCCGAGTTCAGTCAGCCCCAGCATTTT. As protein: CASSYSEFSQPQHF.

The V call is TRBV5-4, the J call TRBJ2-2; 10 positions match TRBD2. V shed 2 bases, J shed 4 bases, and the junction held 5 bases outside the gene matches. Germline V gives CDR1 SGHNT, CDR2 YYREEE (reference sequence). There are 16 residues in the CDR3. The CDR3 spells CASSFPGLAATGELFF. As DNA, the CDR3 is TGTGCCAGCAGCTTTCCCGGACTAGCGGCCACCGGGGAGCTGTTTTTT.